A selection of T cell receptor beta chains follows, all from one sample in a study of T-cell memory formation after mild COVID-19. TCRdb called the 5' RACE reads again in MiXCR, with one record for every CDR3 protein. The sample lists a few hundred thousand distinct CDR3 sequences, more than 20% occurring once. What was sequenced was PBMCs or a T cell subset sorted from them (not recorded which). These receptors were obtained from a man younger than 35 who had mild COVID-19 (a few samples of this study predate the infection). Cell type and time point are not known. Both conserved end residues are part of each CDR3. A D gene is named only where the DNA matches it firmly. Clone size is given for some rows only: seen once, a few or many times, or a class if the clone is expanded.

- TRBJ1-1 TRBV6-2/TRBV6-3 - CASSYQTANTEAFF TGTGCCAGCAGTTACCAAACGGCGAACACTGAAGCTTTCTTT
TRBD2 TRBJ2-3 TRBV7-2 - CASSRVAGADTQYF TGTGCCAGCAGCCGAGTAGCGGGAGCAGATACGCAGTATTTT
- TRBJ1-1 TRBV7-8 - CASSHPLGEAFF TGTGCCAGCAGCCATCCATTGGGTGAAGCTTTCTTT
TRBD1 TRBJ1-2 TRBV27 many CASSFGDRGHGYTF TGTGCCAGCAGTTTTGGGGACAGGGGACATGGCTACACCTTC
TRBD2 TRBJ2-1 TRBV24-1 few CATSTTSATEQFF TGTGCCACCAGTACCACTAGCGCGACTGAGCAGTTCTTC
- TRBJ2-6 TRBV5-1 few CASSLERGAGGANVLTF TGCGCCAGCAGCTTGGAAAGGGGAGCTGGGGGGGCCAACGTCCTGACTTTC
- TRBJ2-5 TRBV6-6 - CASREGQAPETQYF TGTGCCAGCAGGGAAGGACAAGCCCCAGAGACCCAGTACTTC
TRBD1 TRBJ1-2 TRBV12-3/TRBV12-4 few CASSTTGFYGYTF TGTGCCAGCAGTACGACAGGGTTCTATGGCTACACCTTC
TRBD1 TRBJ2-7 TRBV10-3 few CAISGNRGTGEQYF TGTGCCATCAGTGGCAACAGGGGGACGGGGGAGCAGTACTTC
- TRBJ2-7 TRBV4-3 - CASSQDSSVGYEQYF TGCGCCAGCAGCCAAGATTCGTCAGTCGGCTACGAGCAGTACTTC
- TRBJ2-3 TRBV24-1 - CATSDLRTSDTQYF TGTGCCACCAGTGATCTCCGGACTTCAGATACGCAGTATTTT
TRBD1 TRBJ2-1 TRBV29-1 - CSVVRQGAEQFF TGCAGCGTTGTTCGACAGGGAGCTGAGCAGTTCTTC
- TRBJ2-5 TRBV18 - CASSPQGFRETQYF TGTGCCAGCTCACCACAGGGGTTTCGGGAGACCCAGTACTTC
- TRBJ1-1 TRBV20-1 - CSASVGPTEAFF TGCAGTGCTAGTGTGGGACCCACTGAAGCTTTCTTT
TRBD1 TRBJ2-3 TRBV20-1 few CSASRGPTVTDTQYF TGCAGTGCTAGTAGGGGGCCGACAGTTACAGATACGCAGTATTTT
- TRBJ1-2 TRBV5-6 few CASSLVGQDLYGYTF TGTGCCAGCAGCTTGGTAGGCCAGGACCTCTATGGCTACACCTTC
- TRBJ2-2 TRBV20-1 - CSARDRRAANTGEMFF TGCAGTGCTAGAGATCGTCGGGCAGCGAACACCGGGGAGATGTTTTTT
- TRBJ2-1 TRBV11-1 few CASSRLGSPINEQFF TGTGCCAGCAGCCGTCTAGGTAGCCCGATCAATGAGCAGTTCTTC
- TRBJ2-5 TRBV7-6 few CASSFRFGGETQYF TGTGCCAGCAGCTTCCGTTTCGGGGGAGAGACCCAGTACTTC
TRBD1 TRBJ2-1 TRBV9 - CASSRLTGGSEQFF TGTGCCAGCTCGCGCTTGACAGGGGGTAGTGAGCAGTTCTTC
- TRBJ1-6 TRBV7-8 - CASSLAEQNSPLHF TGTGCCAGCAGCTTAGCCGAACAGAATTCACCCCTCCACTTT
- TRBJ1-4 TRBV5-1 few CASTPDGTSNEKLFF TGCGCCAGCACCCCCGATGGGACGTCTAATGAAAAACTGTTTTTT
TRBD1 TRBJ2-3 TRBV27 - CASSSGQINTDTQYF TGTGCCAGCAGTTCGGGACAGATTAACACAGATACGCAGTATTTT
- TRBJ1-2 TRBV20-1 - CSARDRAIYGYTF TGCAGTGCTAGAGATCGGGCAATATATGGCTACACCTTC
- TRBJ2-1 TRBV7-8 - CASSFFGDNEQFF TGTGCCAGCAGCTTTTTCGGGGACAATGAGCAGTTCTTC
TRBD1 TRBJ2-7 TRBV6-1 few CASSARQGWDEQYF TGTGCCAGCAGTGCTCGACAGGGCTGGGACGAGCAGTACTTC
- TRBJ1-5 TRBV12-3/TRBV12-4 many CASSFWGVNQPQHF TGTGCCAGCAGTTTTTGGGGAGTGAATCAGCCCCAGCATTTT
TRBD2 TRBJ2-1 TRBV4-1 few CASSSGGLAGGPSYNEQFF TGCGCCAGCAGTTCTGGTGGACTAGCGGGGGGGCCCAGCTACAATGAGCAGTTCTTC
- TRBJ2-3 TRBV6-1 many CASSDTGSLRNTQYF TGTGCCAGCAGTGATACCGGCAGCTTGAGGAATACGCAGTATTTT
TRBD1 TRBJ1-2 TRBV24-1 few CATSPGQGAGGYTF TGTGCCACCAGCCCGGGACAGGGGGCCGGTGGCTACACCTTC
- TRBJ2-7 TRBV11-1 few CASSAGSYEQYF TGTGCCAGCAGCGCCGGGAGCTACGAGCAGTACTTC
- TRBJ1-6 TRBV6-6 few CASTLTSGNSPLHF TGTGCCAGCACCCTCACTTCGGGAAATTCACCCCTCCACTTT